This T cell receptor beta chain came from a study of blood T cell repertoires in COVID-19. In the study overall: Both acute and convalescent COVID-19 samples were obtained from the United States, Italy and Spain. Sources were T cells, B-cell-depleted T cells, or PBMCs; the material itself was cDNA or gDNA.

The CDR3 extends over 13 amino acids. Trimming left V 2 bases short and J 3 bases short, with 8 bases between. From germline, CDR1 is SGHTA and CDR2 FQGTGA. In the authors' workflow: The assay estimated nucleated cells by amplifying reference gene primers. The method was immunoSEQ multiplex PCR; TCRdb's version includes in-frame clones alone and lacks a portion of them. The V and J calls and clone size were taken over from that table, and D and trimming were inferred from the DNA. The repertoire includes 150,000 to 200,000 clones, around 79% of them detected once, and less than 15% sits in the top ten.

The sequence was collected from a man aged 45-65 years who had recovered from COVID-19. The sample was peripheral blood. V usage is TRBV7-3 and J usage is TRBJ2-7; D is uncertain. Here the CDR3 reads CASSLGRYYEQYF. The CDR3 nucleotides are TGTGCCAGCAGCTTAGGCAGATACTACGAGCAGTACTTC.